A single sample gave rise to the 21 T cell receptor beta chains below, sequenced in a study of early T cells in non-severe SARS-CoV-2 infection. TCRdb ran MiXCR on the 5' RACE reads and lists one entry per CDR3 protein. The sample yields 68,000 or so distinct CDR3 sequences, 13% seen once. Material: whole blood. These receptors were collected from an adult who was a healthcare worker with PCR-confirmed SARS-CoV-2 infection or an uninfected control (not recorded which).

Worth noting for this clonotype: It may be a read error: a sequence one base away is much more abundant. V and J are TRBV7-2 and TRBJ2-5; 14 nucleotides line up with TRBD2. Germline assignment: CDR1 SGHTA and CDR2 FQGNSA. The length of the CDR3 is 16 residues. J lost 5 bases, V lost 2 bases, and 4 bases had no gene match. The CDR3 region is CASSLTTSGGAETQYF. CDR3 nucleotides: TGTGCCAGCAGCTTAACGACTAGCGGGGGGGCGGAGACCCAGTACTTC.

This clonotype was recorded at least ten times. This chain uses TRBV7-6 with TRBJ2-3, with D possibly being TRBD2 (7 bases). Per germline, CDR1 SGHVS and CDR2 FNYEAQ. The CDR3 has 12 amino acids. V was pared by 6 bases and J by 14 bases, with 18 bases between. The CDR3 loop is CASSNLGGQSYF. The DNA of the CDR3 is TGTGCCAGCAGTAACCTCGGGGGGCAGTCGTATTTT.

Many counts were recorded for this clonotype. This chain uses TRBV21-1 with TRBJ1-5. TRBV21-1 is annotated as a pseudogene. The CDR3 has 14 residues. CDR3 in amino acids: CASSSETVPLPQHF. CDR3 sequence (DNA): TGTGCCAGCAGCAGCGAGACAGTCCCACTGCCCCAGCATTTT.

This clonotype was counted ten times or more. The chain employs TRBV6-2 or TRBV6-3 and TRBJ2-1; 7 positions agree with TRBD2. Germline CDR1 and CDR2: MNHEY and SVGEGT. Losses at the gene ends were 2 bases for V and 4 bases for J; bases not matched to a gene: 8. The CDR3 spans 16 residues. This chain's CDR3 is CASSYGAGELYNEQFF. CDR3 nucleotide sequence: TGTGCCAGCAGTTACGGGGCGGGGGAGCTTTACAATGAGCAGTTCTTC.

This clonotype was picked up many times. The genes are TRBV3-1 and TRBJ2-7, with a weak D call TRBD1 (5 bases). This CDR3 is built from 15 residues. Germline V gene data show CDR1 as LGHDT and CDR2 as YNNKEL (reference sequence). Trimming cost V 0 bases and J 6 bases, with 15 bases left between them. The CDR3 DNA follows: TGTGCCAGCAGCCAAGAGGGGCGCGCTCTGGTCGAGCAGTACTTC. Its translation: CASSQEGRALVEQYF.

The chain carries TRBV12-3 or TRBV12-4 and TRBJ2-3; 9 bases are a match to TRBD2. With V trimmed by 5 bases and J by 6 bases, 6 bases remained unmatched. The CDR3 runs to 14 residues. CDR3 sequence: CASSPAGGADTQYF. CDR3 coding DNA: TGTGCCAGCAGTCCGGCGGGGGGGGCGGATACGCAGTATTTT.

Written as DNA, the CDR3 is TGTGCCAGCAGTTACAGGCAAACTAATGAAAAACTGTTTTTT. Amino acid sequence: CASSYRQTNEKLFF. The chain recombines TRBV6-6 with TRBJ1-4, with no clear D. Deletions cut 2 bases from V and 1 base from J, with 5 bases between. Germline CDR1 MNHNY, CDR2 SVGAGI (reference sequence). The CDR3 loop spans 14 amino acids.

Ten or more counts support this clonotype. This chain connects TRBV6-5 to TRBJ2-3, with a tentative D call TRBD2 (6 bases). The CDR3 sequence is 14 residues long. CDR1 and CDR2 (germline): MNHEY, SVGAGI. V was trimmed by 6 bases and J by 3 bases, leaving 13 bases between them. The CDR3 protein is CASRRGVGTDTQYF. In nucleotides, the CDR3 is TGTGCCAGCAGGCGGGGAGTTGGTACAGATACGCAGTATTTT.

The chain links TRBV11-2 to TRBJ2-7; D is undetermined. CDR1 is SGHAT, CDR2 FQNNGV, per germline. V was trimmed by 5 bases and J by 0 bases, leaving 17 bases between them. CDR3 length equals 16 residues. The CDR3 loop is CASSPPLGVSSYEQYF. The CDR3, as DNA: TGTGCCAGCAGCCCCCCCCTGGGCGTAAGCTCCTACGAGCAGTACTTC.

A word on this clonotype: A much more abundant neighbour one base away suggests this may be a read error. This chain connects TRBV7-2 to TRBJ1-1, with D perhaps matching TRBD1 (6 bases). Germline V gene lookup returns CDR1 SGHTA and CDR2 FQGNSA. The CDR3 is 14 residues long. CDR3 bases: TGTGCCAGCAGCTTAGGGGGGGCAGTCACTGAAGATTTCTTT. Translating gives CASSLGGAVTEDFF.

The table lists this clonotype with many counts. This chain links TRBV29-1 with TRBJ1-1; tentative D call: TRBD1 (5 bases). This CDR3 spans 12 amino acids. The V end was cut by 4 bases, the J end by 4 bases, with 10 bases between. In germline, CDR1 is SQVTM, CDR2 ANQGSEA. CDR3 sequence: CSVGGAGTEAFF. In nucleotides, the CDR3 is TGCAGCGTTGGAGGGGCCGGCACTGAAGCTTTCTTT.

This clonotype showed up just a few times. The chain couples TRBV7-8 to TRBJ2-3; TRBD2 matches 10 bases. CDR1 is SGHVS and CDR2 is FQNEAQ in the germline V gene. The CDR3 is made up of 18 amino acids. The V gene end was trimmed by 4 bases and the J gene end by 5 bases; junction bases not matched to a gene: 15. The CDR3 DNA sequence: TGTGCCAGCAGCTACCCCAGGAGCGGGGGGGCAGCAGAAGATACGCAGTATTTT. It specifies CASSYPRSGGAAEDTQYF.

V and J are TRBV27 and TRBJ2-1; 11 positions match TRBD2. The J segment lost 4 bases and the V segment lost 7 bases, leaving 3 bases of the junction unmatched. CDR1 and CDR2 (germline): MNHEY, SMNVEV (reference sequence). The CDR3 contains 14 residues. The CDR3 region is CASNLAGGYNEQFF. The CDR3 nucleotides read TGTGCCAGCAATCTAGCGGGGGGTTACAATGAGCAGTTCTTC.

This clonotype was seen many times. V is TRBV2 and J is TRBJ1-3, with D perhaps matching TRBD1 (6 bases). The length of the CDR3 is 17 residues. The ends were cut back, 3 bases at V and 0 bases at J, with 15 bases in the middle. CDR1 is SNHLY and CDR2 is FYNNEI in the germline V gene. The CDR3 DNA is TGTGCCAGCAGTGACGGGTCAGGGGTCCGCTCTGGAAACACCATATATTTT. Its protein product is CASSDGSGVRSGNTIYF. The full variable domain, with the rest looked up from reference TRBV2 and TRBJ1-3, is EPEVTQTPSHQVTQMGQEVILRCVPISNHLYFYWYRQILGQKVEFLVSFYNNEISEKSEIFDDQFSVERPDGSNFTLKIRSTKLEDSAMYFCASSDGSGVRSGNTIYFGEGSWLTVV.

This clonotype appeared a few times. The chain joins TRBV20-1 to TRBJ1-2; perhaps TRBD1 as D (5 bases). Trimming cost V 2 bases and J 0 bases, with 16 bases left between them. Germline CDR1 and CDR2: DFQATT and SNEGSKA (reference sequence). The CDR3 has 16 residues. The CDR3 here is CSARSRSWGSNYGYTF. DNA of the CDR3: TGCAGTGCTAGAAGTCGTAGCTGGGGCTCTAACTATGGCTACACCTTC.

This clonotype was seen at least ten times. The chain combines TRBV12-3 or TRBV12-4 with TRBJ1-5; 11 bases align to TRBD1. Trimming at V came to 6 bases and at J to 7 bases, leaving 2 bases not matched to a gene. This CDR3 is 13 amino acids long. The CDR3 sequence is CASSGTGGQPQHF. The CDR3 region has the DNA TGTGCCAGCAGCGGGACAGGGGGACAGCCCCAGCATTTT.

The V gene is TRBV4-3, the J gene TRBJ2-2, with no clear D. This CDR3 is 13 amino acids long. The V gene's germline CDR1 is LGHNA and CDR2 YSLEER. V lost 1 base and J 14 bases, leaving 14 bases between the germline ends. CDR3 amino acids: CASSQVNVGVLFF. The CDR3 DNA follows: TGCGCCAGCAGCCAAGTTAACGTAGGAGTACTGTTTTTT.

The table lists this clonotype with many counts. The chain carries TRBV3-1 and TRBJ2-1; TRBD2 matches at 9 bases. The CDR3 loop spans 16 amino acids. Per germline, CDR1 LGHDT and CDR2 YNNKEL (reference sequence). V gave up 1 base and J gave up 2 bases; unmatched junction bases: 3. CDR3 nucleotide sequence: TGTGCCAGCAGCCAAGGGGGACTAGCAGCCTACAATGAGCAGTTCTTC. This encodes CASSQGGLAAYNEQFF.

This clonotype showed up just once. Germline is not matched at one junction end, which may reflect a read error. The V call is TRBV5-1, the J call TRBJ1-1; D remains ambiguous. Germline loops: CDR1 SGHRS, CDR2 YFSETQ. The CDR3 consists of 13 residues. The CDR3: CTSSSAANTEAFF. The CDR3 DNA reads TGCACCAGCAGCTCCGCCGCGAACACTGAAGCTTTCTTT.

The genes are TRBV4-3 and TRBJ1-5; D unresolved. There are 14 residues in the CDR3. Germline values: CDR1 LGHNA, CDR2 YSLEER. V dropped 3 bases and J dropped 6 bases, with 12 bases sitting between them. CDR3 DNA: TGCGCCAGCAGCCAGTCTCTCTTTGGTCAGCCCCAGCATTTT. Translating it yields CASSQSLFGQPQHF.

This clonotype was detected only a few times. V usage is TRBV12-3 or TRBV12-4 and J usage is TRBJ1-6; a possible D gene is TRBD1 (6 bases). The CDR3 totals 13 residues. V was shortened by 5 bases and J by 8 bases, with 10 bases between the two germline ends. The CDR3 DNA sequence: TGTGCCAGCAGTCGACCAGGGGATTCACCCCTCCACTTT. It codes for CASSRPGDSPLHF.